The 25 T cell receptor beta chains below come from one sample, sequenced in a study of beta chain features in type 1 diabetes (dated by TCRdb to 2016 to 2019). Library preparation employed the immunoSEQ multiplex PCR assay. All of the isolated RNA was reverse transcribed with the High Capacity cDNA Reverse Transcription Kit, so expressed TCRB transcripts were sequenced. TCRdb limited this immuneACCESS table to in-frame rearrangements with V and J called. A share of clones is missing; checked studies link under half to unresolved V genes, and the rest is unexplained. In this sample the table shows just over 450,000 clones, 25% to 35% of which occur a single time. The ten largest clones add up to almost 0.065% of the sample. Input material: naive CD4+ T cells from blood. Reading the label with the study, this specimen's cell subset or site is: true naive CD4+ T cells. The receptors stem from a man aged 18 to 35 in good health.

This clone occurred a few times. At one end, the junction sequence differs from germline, possibly due to a read error. This chain joins TRBV5-1 and TRBJ2-7; 10 nucleotides align to TRBD2. The CDR3 sequence is 16 residues long. Germline-derived CDR1 and CDR2 are SGHRS and YFSETQ. The CDR3 sequence: CASSLAASGSSHEQYF. The DNA of the CDR3 is TGCGCCAGCAGCTTGGCAGCTAGCGGGAGCTCCCACGAGCAGTACTTC. The full variable domain, with the rest looked up from reference TRBV5-1 and TRBJ2-7, is KAGVTQTPRYLIKTRGQQVTLSCSPISGHRSVSWYQQTPGQGLQFLFEYFSETQRNKGNFPGRFSGRQFSNSRSEMNVSTLELGDSALYLCASSLAASGSSHEQYFGPGTRLTVT.

The chain joins TRBV9 to TRBJ2-2; perhaps TRBD2 as D (6 bases). Germline assignment: CDR1 SGDLS and CDR2 YYNGEE. The CDR3 contains 14 residues. V lost 6 bases and J 4 bases, leaving 13 bases between the germline ends. CDR3 in amino acids: CASTRLGTTGELFF. The DNA for the CDR3 is TGTGCCAGCACACGACTAGGCACCACCGGGGAGCTGTTTTTT.

Regarding this clone: Other DNA sequences from this sample encode an identical CDR3 as well. The J gene is TRBJ1-1, the V gene TRBV29-1, with 11 bases matching TRBD1. Germline values: CDR1 SQVTM, CDR2 ANQGSEA. The CDR3 loop spans 13 amino acids. Germline trimming cut 6 bases from V and 1 base from J; bases unmatched to any gene: 1. CDR3 loop: CSVGTGGNTEAFF. CDR3 nucleotides: TGCAGCGTGGGGACAGGGGGGAACACTGAAGCTTTCTTT. The variable domain in full, with the rest retrieved from reference TRBV29-1 and TRBJ1-1, is SAVISQKPSRDICQRGTSLTIQCQVDSQVTMMFWYRQQPGQSLTLIATANQGSEATYESGFVIDKFPISRPNLTFSTLTVSNMSPEDSSIYLCSVGTGGNTEAFFGQGTRLTVV.

The rearrangement uses TRBV10-3 and TRBJ2-3, with D unresolved. The CDR3 runs to 15 residues. Germline CDR1 is ENHRY and CDR2 is SYGVKD. V gave up 0 bases and J gave up 0 bases, with 7 bases separating them. The CDR3 reads CAISESSISTDTQYF. The CDR3 nucleotides are TGTGCCATCAGTGAGTCCTCTATTAGCACAGATACGCAGTATTTT.

This clone occurred a few times. The chain couples TRBV4-2 to TRBJ2-5; 10 bases match TRBD1. Trimming at V came to 3 bases and at J to 1 base, leaving 8 bases not matched to a gene. Germline V lookup: CDR1 LGHNA, CDR2 YNFKEQ. The CDR3 runs 17 residues. For the CDR3, the DNA is TGTGCCAGCAGCCACCGCGGGACAGGGGATTCCCAAGAGACCCAGTACTTC. It specifies CASSHRGTGDSQETQYF.

The J gene is TRBJ2-1, the V gene TRBV7-3, with 13 bases matching TRBD2. J lost 7 bases, V lost 5 bases, and 11 bases had no gene match. From germline, CDR1 is SGHTA and CDR2 FQGTGA. The CDR3 has 17 amino acids. The CDR3 spells CASSPQGLAGVGNEQFF. Written as DNA, the CDR3 is TGTGCCAGCAGCCCCCAAGGACTAGCGGGAGTTGGGAATGAGCAGTTCTTC.

The chain has TRBV6-1 and TRBJ2-3; D call uncertain. V dropped 4 bases and J dropped 4 bases, with 15 bases sitting between them. The CDR3 covers 15 residues. Germline V gives CDR1 MNHNS, CDR2 SASEGT. In nucleotides, the CDR3 is TGTGCCAGCAGTGGGCACAGCCTTGGGGCAGATACGCAGTATTTT. Translation: CASSGHSLGADTQYF.

This clone turned up a few times. CDR3 in DNA: TGCGCCAGCAGCTTGGAGGCAGAAAACACTGAAGCTTTCTTT. Translated, it gives CASSLEAENTEAFF. V gene TRBV5-1 combines with J gene TRBJ1-1; D remains unclear. V was pared by 0 bases and J by 2 bases, with 8 bases between. Germline CDR1 and CDR2: SGHRS and YFSETQ. CDR3 length: 14 residues.

The chain has TRBV7-3 and TRBJ2-3, with D tentatively TRBD2 (6 bases). Germline loops: CDR1 SGHTA, CDR2 FQGTGA. CDR3 length: 15 residues. V was trimmed by 3 bases and J by 5 bases, leaving 15 bases between them. As DNA, the CDR3 is TGTGCCAGCAGCTTGGGACGACTAGTCGGAGATACGCAGTATTTT. Amino acids: CASSLGRLVGDTQYF.

The chain employs TRBV4-2 and TRBJ2-3; no reliable D call. The ends were cut back, 6 bases at V and 1 base at J, with 11 bases in the middle. This CDR3 has 14 residues. Per the germline V gene, CDR1 is LGHNA and CDR2 is YNFKEQ. CDR3 sequence: CASRNPAGTDTQYF. The DNA of the CDR3 is TGTGCCAGCAGGAATCCGGCTGGCACAGATACGCAGTATTTT.

V gene TRBV7-3 combines with J gene TRBJ2-2, with D unclear. Trimming took off 4 bases at V and 1 base at J, with 10 bases between the two ends. Germline V gene data show CDR1 as SGHTA and CDR2 as FQGTGA. There are 15 residues in the CDR3. This chain's CDR3 is CASSSGHRNTGELFF. The DNA of the CDR3 is TGTGCCAGCAGCTCTGGTCACCGGAACACCGGGGAGCTGTTTTTT.

The V call is TRBV6-5, the J call TRBJ1-1, with a weak D call TRBD1 (6 bases). The CDR3 loop spans 14 amino acids. V was clipped by 8 bases and J by 4 bases, with 17 bases between them. Germline V gene lookup returns CDR1 MNHEY and CDR2 SVGAGI. CDR3 residues: CASGIDQGSTEAFF. CDR3 bases: TGTGCCAGCGGAATTGACCAGGGGTCCACTGAAGCTTTCTTT.

The chain employs TRBV29-1 and TRBJ1-4, with 9 bases fitting TRBD1. Germline values: CDR1 SQVTM, CDR2 ANQGSEA. The CDR3 spans 13 residues. V was clipped by 4 bases and J by 3 bases; unmatched bases: 0. CDR3 region: CSVGQGANEKLFF. In DNA, the CDR3 is TGCAGCGTTGGACAGGGGGCTAATGAAAAACTGTTTTTT.

The V gene is TRBV28, the J gene TRBJ1-2, with D maybe TRBD1 (6 bases). V lost 6 bases and J 4 bases, leaving 24 bases between the germline ends. Looked up from germline, CDR1 is MDHEN and CDR2 is SYDVKM. This CDR3 is 17 amino acids long. In nucleotides, the CDR3 is TGTGCCAGCAGACCGCCGGGGGCAGAGGGAAGGATCTATGGCTACACCTTC. It codes for CASRPPGAEGRIYGYTF.

The V and J genes are TRBV5-1 and TRBJ2-5; D remains ambiguous. CDR3 length: 12 amino acids. V was clipped by 6 bases and J by 0 bases, with 6 bases between them. CDR1 and CDR2 from the germline V gene are SGHRS and YFSETQ. CDR3 loop: CASTLNQETQYF. As DNA, the CDR3 is TGCGCCAGCACCCTAAACCAAGAGACCCAGTACTTC. Full variable domain (outside the CDR3, taken from reference TRBV5-1 and TRBJ2-5): KAGVTQTPRYLIKTRGQQVTLSCSPISGHRSVSWYQQTPGQGLQFLFEYFSETQRNKGNFPGRFSGRQFSNSRSEMNVSTLELGDSALYLCASTLNQETQYFGPGTRLLVL.

Notes on this clone: This sample includes further DNA sequences coding for the same CDR3. The chain couples TRBV20-1 to TRBJ2-5; D is unclear. Trimming pared 1 base from V and 5 bases from J, leaving 5 bases between. The CDR3 is 11 residues long. Germline CDR1 is DFQATT and CDR2 is SNEGSKA (reference sequence). Here the CDR3 reads CSARVAETQYF. CDR3 bases: TGCAGTGCTAGAGTGGCTGAGACCCAGTACTTC.

This clone was seen only a few times. The V and J genes are TRBV29-1 and TRBJ2-5; D gene ambiguous. The V end was cut by 5 bases, the J end by 6 bases, with 10 bases between. The V gene's germline CDR1 is SQVTM and CDR2 ANQGSEA. The CDR3 covers 11 residues. CDR3: CSVKGFQTQYF. In DNA form, the CDR3 reads TGCAGCGTTAAAGGGTTTCAGACCCAGTACTTC.

The rearrangement joins TRBV4-3 to TRBJ2-5; perhaps TRBD2 as D (5 bases). Germline CDR1 is LGHNA and CDR2 is YSLEER. V gave up 1 base and J gave up 0 bases, with 12 bases separating them. The CDR3 sequence is 16 residues long. CDR3: CASSQARGGNQETQYF. The DNA for the CDR3 is TGCGCCAGCAGCCAAGCCCGCGGAGGTAACCAAGAGACCCAGTACTTC.

The chain joins TRBV13 to TRBJ2-7; perhaps TRBD1 as D (6 bases). In germline, CDR1 is PRHDT, CDR2 FYEKMQ (reference sequence). The CDR3 spans 14 residues. Trimming left V 5 bases short and J 7 bases short, with 18 bases between. CDR3 sequence (DNA): TGTGCCAGCAGCGACGACGGGACACCCCTGGAGCAGTACTTC. Translating gives CASSDDGTPLEQYF.

The genes are TRBV19 and TRBJ2-1; TRBD2 matches at 12 bases. Germline V gene sequence: CDR1 LNHDA, CDR2 SQIVND (reference sequence). The CDR3 sequence is 15 residues long. V trimming: 3 bases; J trimming: 3 bases; junction bases outside the gene matches: 0. CDR3 coding DNA: TGTGCCAGTAGTATGACTAGCGGGAGCTACAATGAGCAGTTCTTC. Protein: CASSMTSGSYNEQFF.

The genes are TRBV5-6 and TRBJ2-1; 16 bases agree with TRBD2. V shed 4 bases, J shed 7 bases, and the junction held 5 bases outside the gene matches. The germline gives CDR1 SGHDT, CDR2 YYEEEE. The CDR3 sequence is 16 residues long. The CDR3 spells CASSKGLAGGMNEQFF. CDR3 nucleotides: TGTGCCAGCAGCAAGGGACTAGCGGGAGGGATGAATGAGCAGTTCTTC.

This clone was recorded a few times. V usage is TRBV29-1 and J usage is TRBJ2-3, with a tentative D call TRBD2 (5 bases). V gave up 5 bases and J gave up 1 base, with 13 bases separating them. This CDR3 contains 14 residues. The germline CDR1 and CDR2 sequences are SQVTM and ANQGSEA. CDR3: CSVRSRAGTDTQYF. The CDR3 bases are TGCAGCGTTAGGTCCCGAGCGGGCACAGATACGCAGTATTTT.

This clone appeared a few times. V and J are TRBV30 and TRBJ2-4; perhaps TRBD1 as D (6 bases). The CDR3 totals 11 residues. CDR1 and CDR2 from the germline V gene are GTSNPN and SVGIG (reference sequence). V shed 3 bases and J shed 9 bases, with 9 bases lying between them. CDR3: CAWRGASIQYF. The CDR3 bases are TGTGCCTGGAGGGGGGCTAGCATTCAGTACTTC.

The rearrangement joins TRBV5-1 to TRBJ2-1, with TRBD2 matching 7 bases. Per the germline V gene, CDR1 is SGHRS and CDR2 is YFSETQ. This CDR3 is built from 14 residues. Trimming removed 9 bases from V and 7 bases from J; junction bases left unmatched: 13. The CDR3 region is CATAPGGGWNEQFF. The CDR3 nucleotides are TGCGCCACAGCCCCGGGAGGTGGGTGGAATGAGCAGTTCTTC.

Here the CDR3 DNA reads TGTGCCTGGAGCCGAACGGTGATAGTGCCCGAGCAGTACTTC. Protein product: CAWSRTVIVPEQYF. The chain carries TRBV30 and TRBJ2-7; D is uncertain. Germline CDR1 is GTSNPN and CDR2 is SVGIG (reference sequence). The CDR3 loop spans 14 amino acids. Trimming removed 3 bases from V and 6 bases from J, with 18 bases in between.